This T cell receptor beta chain was identified during a study of vaccination effects on CD4 cells after COVID-19 (dated by TCRdb to between 2021 and 2024). With respect to the entire study: Each participant got two doses of an mRNA SARS-CoV-2 vaccine, either BNT162b2 or mRNA-1273. Pre-vaccine samples were collected from a couple of convalescent patients 16 days and one week before the first dose, corresponding to 142 and 148 days after COVID-19 diagnosis. The study compared SARS-CoV-2 spike-specific CD4+ TCR repertoires before and after mRNA vaccination in COVID-19 convalescent patients and infection-naive vaccine recipients. The full study included over 8 COVID-19 convalescent patients and several SARS-CoV-2-naive healthy vaccine recipients. Cultures from other donors in the study were sequenced using the Oncomine TCR Beta short-read assay on an Illumina iSeq 100.

CDR1 and CDR2 are read off the germline V gene as SGHRS and YFSETQ. Trimming at the junction amounts to 0 bases on V and 4 bases on J, and the germline ends lie 13 bases apart. From cysteine to phenylalanine, the CDR3 is 16 amino acids long. The sequence is cut down to CDR3 DNA, 48 bases in frame from base 1. Overall study outcomes, separate from this receptor: Both infection-induced and vaccine-induced clones contracted markedly at late post-vaccination timepoints, which is consistent with waning T cell responses. In convalescent patients, the post-vaccine spike-reactive repertoire consisted mainly of new vaccine-induced clones, largely distinct from infection-induced clones. Limitations of the study were the small number of convalescent patients and the absence of early post-infection timepoints.

This clone has more than one count but fewer than ten. The target of this receptor is not known. Base qualities are missing; no much larger clone stands one base away. The receptor library was made with the immunoSEQ multiplex PCR assay. TCR beta CDR3 sequencing was performed on DNA from the cultured, isolated CD4+ T cells. The published analysis was carried out like this. The analysis removed non-productive TCR sequences, trimmed reads to the CDR3 region, and retained only CDR3s that were 7 or more amino acids long. Antigen-specific clonotypes were identified using the MANAFEST web app by comparison of expansion in peptide wells against reference cultures. For clones to be considered positive, expansion at FDR<0.05 versus reference and all other wells, an odds ratio above 5, and a frequency above 0.1% in two replicate wells were required. A clonotype was defined as cross-reactive if the clonotype was significantly expanded both in SARS-CoV-2 spike wells and in at least one common cold coronavirus spike condition. CDR3 similarity was assessed by Levenshtein distance with the stringdist R package, and unrooted trees were built with ape in R 3.6.1. The source is immuneACCESS, and TCRdb retained only in-frame sequences with V and J called. Part of the clones is not carried over; for the studies checked, unresolved V genes explain less than half of this, and the remainder is unexplained. The D gene and trimming were derived from the DNA, and the V and J assignments and clone size from that table. The sample contains under 55,000 clones, around 66% of them found a single time. Jointly, the top ten make up roughly 30% of the sample.

To identify antigen-specific CD4+ T cell clonotypes by their expansion, the ViraFEST assay first stimulated PBMC with viral peptide pools and then applied TCR sequencing. After more than 9 days of culture, CD4+ T cells were isolated with the EasySep CD4+ T cell isolation kit. PCR-confirmed SARS-CoV-2 infection had occurred in convalescent patients between March and December 2020, before the Alpha, Beta and Delta variants emerged in the United States. Each well held more than 1.5 million PBMC cultured in IMDM containing around 5.1% human AB serum, 8.5 to 10 IU/ml IL-2 and gentamicin, along with about 10 ug/ml peptides. On days 3 and 7, half of the culture medium was replaced with fresh IL-2-containing medium. Unless otherwise noted, each peptide stimulation condition was cultured in triplicate wells. PBMC were separated from whole blood using Ficoll-Paque Plus gradient centrifugation and were then either cryopreserved at -140C or used fresh. The QIAamp micro DNA kit was used to extract genomic DNA from the cultured CD4+ T cells.

This sequence originates from a human donor who had a prior SARS-CoV-2 infection. The sample consisted of CD4+ T cells from PBMCs cultured with a peptide pool, taken before COVID-19 vaccination. The chain is encoded by TRBV5-1 joined to TRBJ2-2; the D region possibly corresponds to TRBD2 (5 bases align). CDR3 reads: CASSLALGGSTGELFF. The bases read TGCGCCAGCAGCTTGGCGTTAGGAGGTTCCACCGGGGAGCTGTTTTTT.